This T cell receptor (beta chain) was found in a study of a mutant IDH1 vaccine in newly diagnosed glioma. In the study overall: Beginning 4-6 weeks after radiotherapy alone, or with temozolomide cycles, vaccination took place. The treated group averaged approximately 42 years old and was 62.5% male, roughly 38% female.

Time point of the sample: week 5, during vaccination. Vaccination comprised doses that each held 300 ug of mutant IDH1 20-mer peptide, plus topical imiquimod. Donor diagnoses consisted of new WHO grade 3 or 4 IDH1-mutant, ATRX-lost astrocytomas. Sequenced by immunoSEQ multiplex PCR; TCRdb stores in-frame clones only, minus some. The data show 32,000 or so clones, about four fifths seen once. Trimming removed 8 bases at V and 6 bases at J, with 11 bases between. This CDR3 contains 13 residues. Germline-derived CDR1 and CDR2 are MNHEY and SVGAGI. On this clone itself: Its antigen remains unidentified.

This chain connects TRBV6-5 to TRBJ1-6; D not certain. The receptor's source is a man aged 25 to 45 with glioma. This specimen consisted of PBMCs, obtained from a glioma patient whose treatment included an IDH1 peptide vaccine. The CDR3 spells CASGRSSNSPLHF. The CDR3 DNA sequence: TGTGCCAGCGGTCGCAGCTCTAATTCACCCCTCCACTTT.